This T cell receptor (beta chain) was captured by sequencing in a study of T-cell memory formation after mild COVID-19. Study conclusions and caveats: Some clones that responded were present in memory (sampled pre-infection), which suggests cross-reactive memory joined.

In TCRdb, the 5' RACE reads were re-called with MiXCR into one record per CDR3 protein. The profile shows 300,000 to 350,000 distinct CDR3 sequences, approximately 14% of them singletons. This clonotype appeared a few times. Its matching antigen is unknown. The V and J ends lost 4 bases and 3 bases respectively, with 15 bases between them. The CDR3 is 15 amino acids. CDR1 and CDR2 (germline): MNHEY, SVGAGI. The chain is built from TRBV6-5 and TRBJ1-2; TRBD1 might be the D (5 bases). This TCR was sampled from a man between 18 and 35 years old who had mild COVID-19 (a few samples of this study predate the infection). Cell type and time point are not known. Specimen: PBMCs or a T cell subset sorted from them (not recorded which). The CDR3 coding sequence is TGTGCCAGCAGTTCCCCCGGGACGGGCCACTATGGCTACACCTTC. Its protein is CASSSPGTGHYGYTF.